This entry concerns a single T cell receptor (beta chain). This sample is part of a study of blood T cell repertoires in COVID-19. Overall study context: Samples representing acute and convalescent COVID-19 were sourced from the United States, Italy and Spain.

In the original analysis: How many nucleated cells were present was estimated from reference gene primer amplification. Only in-frame clones appear in the TCRdb table, and some are missing; sequencing was by immunoSEQ multiplex PCR. That table gives V, J and clone size, and the DNA gave D and trimming. The top ten hold 5% to 6% of the sample, which has around 75,000 clones, around 90% seen once. Sample: peripheral blood. The sequence was obtained from a man aged 50-60 years with acute or convalescent COVID-19.

The CDR3 sequence: CASSRGGQGARGYTF. The CDR3 region has the DNA TGCGCCAGCAGCCGAGGGGGACAGGGGGCGAGGGGCTACACCTTC. The chain uses TRBV5-1 and TRBJ1-2; TRBD1 matches 12 bases. J was trimmed by 8 bases and V by 4 bases; bases with no gene match: 9. This CDR3 contains 15 residues. Per the germline V gene, CDR1 is SGHRS and CDR2 is YFSETQ.